This TCR beta chain was recorded in a study of cytomegalovirus exposure and HLA in healthy donors. Overall study: When just under 400 donors were genotyped, around 77% of them were found to fall in the Caucasian-associated ancestry cluster.

Study outcomes and limitations: Segments of the TCR beta V type were, in most cases, productive about 87% or about 30% of the time in an earlier analysis.

Amplification used 60 Vbeta primers and 13 Jbeta primers. In the original workflow: Later reanalysis found 60 million to 90 million unique TCR beta chains, approximately 11 million of them shared. Clones were read by immunoSEQ multiplex PCR, and TCRdb kept only the in-frame ones, dropping some. From that table come the V and J calls and clone size; the DNA was used to work out D and trimming. Among about 300,000 clones listed, roughly 89% were seen once. The V gene's germline CDR1 is SEHNR and CDR2 FQNEAQ (reference sequence). The CDR3 contains 14 residues. With V trimmed by 5 bases and J by 4 bases, 3 bases remained unmatched. Healthy bone marrow donors made up the donor group. A word on this clone: Its antigen is still unknown.

Source material: PBMCs. The V gene is TRBV7-9, the J gene TRBJ2-5; 11 nucleotides align to TRBD2. The receptor's source is a man in his forties or fifties in good health and CMV-seropositive. The DNA for the CDR3 is TGTGCCAGCAGCCCAGGACTAGCGGGAGAGACCCAGTACTTC. Translation: CASSPGLAGETQYF.